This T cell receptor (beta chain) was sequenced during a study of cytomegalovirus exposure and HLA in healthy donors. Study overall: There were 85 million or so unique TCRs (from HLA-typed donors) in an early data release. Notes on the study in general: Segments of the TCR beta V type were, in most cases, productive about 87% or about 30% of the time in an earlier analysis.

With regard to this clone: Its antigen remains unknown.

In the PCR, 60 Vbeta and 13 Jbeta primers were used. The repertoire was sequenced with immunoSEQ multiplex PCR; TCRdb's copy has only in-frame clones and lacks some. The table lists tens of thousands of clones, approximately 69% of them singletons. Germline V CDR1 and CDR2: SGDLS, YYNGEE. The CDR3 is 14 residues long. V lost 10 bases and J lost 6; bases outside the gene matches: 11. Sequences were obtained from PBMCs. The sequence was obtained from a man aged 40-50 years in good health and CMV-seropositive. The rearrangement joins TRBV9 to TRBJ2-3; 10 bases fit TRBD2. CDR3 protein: CAELSGGPEDTQYF. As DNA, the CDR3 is TGTGCCGAGCTTAGCGGGGGGCCCGAGGATACGCAGTATTTT.